Below are 15 T cell receptor beta chains sequenced from a single sample in a study of spatial heterogeneity in lung cancer. Time point specified: sample taken at primary tumor resection. Unsorted whole RNA from tumor, nontumor lung or frozen PBMC underwent sequencing. TCRdb re-derived calls from the 5' RACE reads in MiXCR, one entry per CDR3 protein. This sample has some 44,000 distinct CDR3 sequences, with roughly 15% found just once. The specimen was PBMCs, collected at surgery. These receptors came from a male donor with early-stage non-small cell lung cancer.

The rearrangement uses TRBV6-5 and TRBJ2-1; 7 nucleotides agree with TRBD2. The length of the CDR3 is 18 residues. V gave up 6 bases and J gave up 3 bases; unmatched junction bases: 17. CDR1 and CDR2 (germline): MNHEY, SVGAGI. CDR3 protein: CASSRFDPGLPNYNEQFF. CDR3 in DNA: TGTGCCAGCAGCCGATTCGATCCGGGACTACCCAACTACAATGAGCAGTTCTTC.

This clonotype turned up a few times. The V and J genes are TRBV10-3 and TRBJ2-5, with TRBD2 matching 9 bases. Germline V gene sequence: CDR1 ENHRY, CDR2 SYGVKD. V was pared by 6 bases and J by 4 bases, with 9 bases of the junction left unmatched. The CDR3 is 15 amino acids. CDR3 coding DNA: TGTGCCATCAGAGCAGCGGGGGGCGGAGGAGAGACCCAGTACTTC. Protein: CAIRAAGGGGETQYF.

This clonotype occurred once. J is TRBJ1-2 and V is TRBV18; D gene unclear. Germline V gives CDR1 KGHSH, CDR2 LQKENI. There are 15 residues in the CDR3. Between the trimmed V and J ends, which lost 1 base and 4 bases, there was a span of 13 bases. The CDR3 protein is CASSPQKDGLYGYTF. CDR3 DNA: TGTGCCAGCTCACCACAAAAGGACGGTCTCTATGGCTACACCTTC.

There are a few counts of this clonotype. The genes are TRBV7-8 and TRBJ2-5, with D perhaps assigned TRBD1 or TRBD2 (5 bases each). V shed 1 base and J shed 5 bases, with 11 bases lying between them. From germline, CDR1 is SGHVS and CDR2 FQNEAQ. The CDR3 covers 14 residues. CDR3 sequence (DNA): TGTGCCAGCAGCTTAGTCGGGGCGCTGGAGACCCAGTACTTC. As protein: CASSLVGALETQYF. Full variable domain (outside the CDR3, taken from reference TRBV7-8 and TRBJ2-5): GAGVSQSPRYKVAKRGQDVALRCDPISGHVSLFWYQQALGQGPEFLTYFQNEAQLDKSGLPSDRFFAERPEGSVSTLKIQRTQQEDSAVYLCASSLVGALETQYFGPGTRLLVL.

This chain links TRBV2 with TRBJ2-3, with unresolved D. This CDR3 spans 11 amino acids. Germline V gene sequence: CDR1 SNHLY, CDR2 FYNNEI. V was cut by 4 bases and J by 6 bases, with 5 bases left in between. CDR3 DNA sequence: TGTGCCAGCAGTGGTGGGGATACGCAGTATTTT. It yields the protein CASSGGDTQYF.

This chain uses TRBV20-1 with TRBJ1-4; TRBD1 matches at 9 bases. The germline CDR1 and CDR2 sequences are DFQATT and SNEGSKA (reference sequence). V lost 5 bases, J lost 8 bases, and 9 bases stayed unmatched. CDR3 length equals 14 residues. This chain's CDR3 is CSAFNRGREEKLFF. CDR3 sequence (DNA): TGCAGTGCTTTTAACAGGGGGCGAGAGGAAAAACTGTTTTTT.

This chain joins TRBV7-9 and TRBJ1-3; D is undetermined. V was clipped by 5 bases and J by 13 bases, with 15 bases between them. This CDR3 contains 12 residues. CDR1 SEHNR and CDR2 FQNEAQ come from the germline V gene (reference sequence). CDR3 sequence (DNA): TGTGCCAGCAGCCTAGACGGCGCCTTGATATATTTT. This codes for CASSLDGALIYF.

There are many counts of this clonotype. The V gene is TRBV15, the J gene TRBJ1-2; 8 bases fit TRBD1. V was clipped by 5 bases and J by 6 bases; unmatched bases: 8. This CDR3 is built from 14 residues. CDR1 and CDR2 (germline): LNHNV, YYDKDF (reference sequence). The CDR3 protein is CATSLGRQGHGYTF. The CDR3 DNA is TGTGCCACCAGCCTGGGGCGACAGGGGCATGGCTACACCTTC.

The chain uses TRBV7-2 and TRBJ1-1; 8 positions match TRBD1. V lost 5 bases and J lost 3; bases outside the gene matches: 5. CDR1 is SGHTA, CDR2 FQGNSA, per germline. The CDR3 loop spans 14 amino acids. The CDR3 nucleotides read TGTGCCAGCAGCCTCAGGGGGCGCGACACTGAAGCTTTCTTT. The encoded protein is CASSLRGRDTEAFF.

The V gene is TRBV20-1, the J gene TRBJ2-3; D is undetermined. Germline V lookup: CDR1 DFQATT, CDR2 SNEGSKA (reference sequence). The CDR3 has 11 amino acids. Trimming pared 6 bases from V and 3 bases from J, leaving 7 bases between. Written as DNA, the CDR3 is TGCAGTGCAGAAGAAACAGATACGCAGTATTTT. It encodes CSAEETDTQYF.

V and J are TRBV28 and TRBJ2-2, with TRBD1 identical over 9 bases. CDR1 is MDHEN and CDR2 is SYDVKM in the germline V gene. The CDR3 extends over 16 amino acids. The J segment lost 6 bases and the V segment lost 2 bases, leaving 7 bases of the junction unmatched. The chain's CDR3 is CASSLAGQGTSGELFF. CDR3 DNA: TGTGCCAGCAGTTTAGCTGGACAGGGGACATCCGGGGAGCTGTTTTTT.

This clonotype was recorded a few times. The chain employs TRBV11-2 and TRBJ2-5; no definite D call. Germline V gives CDR1 SGHAT, CDR2 FQNNGV. The CDR3 runs to 14 residues. Deletions cut 2 bases from V and 0 bases from J, with 7 bases between. The CDR3 bases are TGTGCCAGCAGCTTACCCCCGGACCAAGAGACCCAGTACTTC. Protein sequence: CASSLPPDQETQYF.

This clonotype appeared many times. The chain is built from TRBV28 and TRBJ2-4; D unresolved. Germline CDR1 is MDHEN and CDR2 is SYDVKM. CDR3 length: 14 amino acids. The V and J ends lost 6 bases and 6 bases respectively, with 15 bases between them. CDR3 coding DNA: TGTGCCAGCAGGAATACTGCTAGGAGAAACATTCAGTACTTC. This sequence encodes CASRNTARRNIQYF.

This clonotype was seen repeatedly, ten times or more. J is TRBJ1-1 and V is TRBV28; possible D gene TRBD1, 5 bases. From germline, CDR1 is MDHEN and CDR2 SYDVKM. The CDR3 covers 14 residues. The V end was cut by 4 bases, the J end by 9 bases, with 18 bases between. The CDR3 nucleotides read TGTGCCAGCAGTTCCCCTCAACAGGTGGCTCAAGCTTTCTTT. Protein sequence: CASSSPQQVAQAFF.

This chain connects TRBV27 to TRBJ2-7; 11 nucleotides align to TRBD1. The CDR3 length is 14 residues. The germline V gene has CDR1 MNHEY and CDR2 SMNVEV (reference sequence). The junction had 7 bases not matched to a gene; V was cut back by 7 bases and J by 5 bases. The chain's CDR3 is CASTPGTGGHEQYF. The CDR3 bases are TGTGCCAGCACCCCCGGGACAGGGGGTCACGAGCAGTACTTC.